What follows are 17 T cell receptor beta chains derived from one specimen sequenced in a study of OX40 agonist ivuxolimab in advanced cancers. Produced via immunoSEQ multiplex PCR; TCRdb's table is partial and in-frame only. This table holds about 51,000 clones, about nine tenths found once. The specimen was CD4+ or CD8+ T cells sorted from blood, collected in a trial of the OX40 agonist ivuxolimab. These receptors all come from an adult with an advanced solid tumor such as melanoma, head and neck, liver or kidney cancer.

The rearrangement links TRBV28 to TRBJ2-1; 10 bases are shared with TRBD2. The CDR3 totals 15 residues. V was pared by 3 bases and J by 7 bases, with 6 bases of the junction left unmatched. Germline assignment: CDR1 MDHEN and CDR2 SYDVKM. The DNA of the CDR3 is TGTGCCAGCAGTTTTTTCCCTAGCGGGAGAAATGAGCAGTTCTTC. Translated, it gives CASSFFPSGRNEQFF.

The chain employs TRBV7-9 and TRBJ2-7; tentatively, D is TRBD1 (5 bases). The V gene's germline CDR1 is SEHNR and CDR2 FQNEAQ (reference sequence). The CDR3 spans 11 residues. Deletions cut 6 bases from V and 6 bases from J, with 9 bases between. Written as DNA, the CDR3 is TGTGCCAGCAGTCGACAGACCGAGCAGTACTTC. Translated, it gives CASSRQTEQYF.

This clone appeared once. The chain employs TRBV6-1 and TRBJ2-5; no firm D call. This CDR3 spans 16 amino acids. V lost 4 bases and J 3 bases, leaving 18 bases between the germline ends. Germline V gene lookup returns CDR1 MNHNS and CDR2 SASEGT. In nucleotides, the CDR3 is TGTGCCAGCAGTGTAAACTCAGGTACCGTCGAAGAGACCCAGTACTTC. This codes for CASSVNSGTVEETQYF.

J is TRBJ1-6 and V is TRBV19; D may be TRBD1 (5 bases). Germline V gene lookup returns CDR1 LNHDA and CDR2 SQIVND (reference sequence). This CDR3 region has 15 residues. The V end was cut by 1 base, the J end by 7 bases, with 11 bases between. The CDR3 protein is CASSIGLPGNSPLHF. CDR3 coding DNA: TGTGCCAGTAGTATAGGCCTGCCAGGGAATTCACCCCTCCACTTT.

J is TRBJ2-7 and V is TRBV7-6; D is undetermined. The V and J ends lost 1 base and 0 bases respectively, with 7 bases between them. The germline V gene has CDR1 SGHVS and CDR2 FNYEAQ. The CDR3 spans 14 residues. CDR3 amino acids: CASSLGRSSYEQYF. CDR3 nucleotide sequence: TGTGCCAGCAGCTTAGGGCGGAGCTCCTACGAGCAGTACTTC.

CDR3 sequence: CSVEEQTDTQYF. Written as DNA, the CDR3 is TGCAGCGTTGAAGAACAGACAGATACGCAGTATTTT. This chain links TRBV29-1 with TRBJ2-3; D unresolved. V was clipped by 0 bases and J by 3 bases, with 4 bases between them. CDR1 and CDR2 from the germline V gene are SQVTM and ANQGSEA. CDR3 length equals 12 residues.

This rearrangement joins TRBV5-4 to TRBJ1-6, with D perhaps matching TRBD1 (5 bases). Germline assignment: CDR1 SGHNT and CDR2 YYREEE (reference sequence). V dropped 4 bases and J dropped 7 bases, with 12 bases sitting between them. The CDR3 consists of 14 residues. Here the CDR3 DNA reads TGTGCCAGCAGCGCGACCGGGGGAAATTCACCCCTCCACTTT. Translating it yields CASSATGGNSPLHF.

This clone was seen more than once but under ten times. The rearrangement joins TRBV5-1 to TRBJ1-1; a possible D gene is TRBD1 (6 bases). The germline gives CDR1 SGHRS, CDR2 YFSETQ. Between the trimmed V and J ends, which lost 7 bases and 6 bases, there was a span of 19 bases. The CDR3 is 14 amino acids. The CDR3 protein is CASSEQGRASEAFF. DNA of the CDR3: TGCGCCAGCTCTGAACAGGGAAGGGCATCTGAAGCTTTCTTT.

V usage is TRBV7-9 and J usage is TRBJ2-5; the D is unclear. The DNA end is a closer match to TRBJ2-7, so the J assignment may be wrong. The CDR3 runs 15 residues. Germline V gives CDR1 SEHNR, CDR2 FQNEAQ (reference sequence). CDR3 amino acids: CASSSHLSSSYEQYF. The DNA of the CDR3 is TGTGCCAGCAGCTCTCATCTCTCGAGCTCCTACGAGCAGTACTTC.

The chain combines TRBV19 with TRBJ2-2; D remains ambiguous. The CDR3 extends over 15 amino acids. Germline assignment: CDR1 LNHDA and CDR2 SQIVND (reference sequence). V lost 3 bases and J lost 1, with 9 bases in between. DNA of the CDR3: TGTGCCAGTAGTATTTTGCTGGAGAACACCGGGGAGCTGTTTTTT. Amino acid sequence: CASSILLENTGELFF.

The chain has TRBV19 and TRBJ1-1; D remains unclear. Looked up from germline, CDR1 is LNHDA and CDR2 is SQIVND (reference sequence). V lost 3 bases and J lost 1, with 9 bases in between. The CDR3 length is 14 residues. CDR3 in amino acids: CASSITGRNTEAFF. For the CDR3, the DNA is TGTGCCAGTAGTATTACCGGTAGGAACACTGAAGCTTTCTTT.

The chain carries TRBV28 and TRBJ2-1, with D unresolved. The CDR3 is made up of 16 amino acids. The germline V and J ends were trimmed by 5 bases and 5 bases, with 19 bases remaining between them. Looked up from germline, CDR1 is MDHEN and CDR2 is SYDVKM. CDR3 DNA: TGTGCCAGCAGTCCCCTTTTCCGGGCCCCTGACAATGAGCAGTTCTTC. Protein: CASSPLFRAPDNEQFF.

A single count supports this clone. This chain connects TRBV7-9 to TRBJ1-5, with unresolved D. CDR1 is SEHNR and CDR2 is FQNEAQ in the germline V gene (reference sequence). The CDR3 spans 14 residues. V lost 5 bases, J lost 7 bases, and 15 bases lay in between. The CDR3 coding sequence is TGTGCCAGCAGCCGGGGTTCGGGAGGACAGCCCCAGCATTTT. Translating it yields CASSRGSGGQPQHF.

This clone has just a few counts. The rearrangement links TRBV7-2 to TRBJ2-1, with 9 bases identical to TRBD2. The germline V gene encodes CDR1 SGHTA and CDR2 FQGNSA. The CDR3 runs 15 residues. With V trimmed by 5 bases and J by 12 bases, 14 bases remained unmatched. This chain's CDR3 is CASSLGGGRAGRQFF. The CDR3 DNA follows: TGTGCCAGCAGCCTGGGGGGCGGGAGGGCCGGTCGGCAGTTCTTC.

This chain joins TRBV6-5 and TRBJ2-3, with D possibly called TRBD1 or TRBD2 (5 bases each). Per the germline V gene, CDR1 is MNHEY and CDR2 is SVGAGI. With 6 bases removed from V and 2 bases from J, the gap between germline ends came to 15 bases. This CDR3 is 15 amino acids long. The CDR3: CASSKMGVHTDTQYF. CDR3 nucleotides: TGTGCCAGCAGCAAAATGGGGGTCCACACAGATACGCAGTATTTT.

The chain carries TRBV11-3 and TRBJ2-1, with D uncertain. Trimming removed 1 base from V and 7 bases from J, with 8 bases in between. The CDR3 covers 13 residues. In germline, CDR1 is SGHNT, CDR2 YENEEA. The CDR3 DNA follows: TGTGCCAGCAGCTTAGCGTTGAATAATGAGCAGTTCTTC. Its protein product is CASSLALNNEQFF.

The rearrangement uses TRBV19 and TRBJ1-1; D is perhaps TRBD1 (6 bases). The CDR3 covers 13 residues. Germline CDR1 LNHDA, CDR2 SQIVND (reference sequence). V was pared by 9 bases and J by 5 bases, with 16 bases between. CDR3 sequence reads: CASNREAWTEAFF. In nucleotides, the CDR3 is TGTGCCAGCAACAGGGAGGCCTGGACTGAAGCTTTCTTT.